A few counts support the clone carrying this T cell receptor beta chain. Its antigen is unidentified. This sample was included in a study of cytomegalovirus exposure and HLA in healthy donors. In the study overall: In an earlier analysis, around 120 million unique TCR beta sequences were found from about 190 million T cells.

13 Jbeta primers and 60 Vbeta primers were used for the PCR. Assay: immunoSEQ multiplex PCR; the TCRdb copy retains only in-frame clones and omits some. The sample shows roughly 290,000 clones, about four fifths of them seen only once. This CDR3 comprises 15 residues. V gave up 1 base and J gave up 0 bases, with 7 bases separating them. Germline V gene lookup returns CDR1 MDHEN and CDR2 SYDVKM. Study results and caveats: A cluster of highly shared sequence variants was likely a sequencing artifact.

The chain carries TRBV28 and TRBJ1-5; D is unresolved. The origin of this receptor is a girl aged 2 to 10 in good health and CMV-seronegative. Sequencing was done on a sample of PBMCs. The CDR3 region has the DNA TGTGCCAGCAGTTTATTTAGCACTAGCAATCAGCCCCAGCATTTT. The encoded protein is CASSLFSTSNQPQHF.